The TCR beta chain described here comes from a study of blood T cell repertoires in COVID-19. Study at large: There were acute and convalescent COVID-19 samples, and they came from the United States, Italy and Spain.

Across about 22 US areas, participants ranged in age from about 18 to 90 years. Symptom resolution, clearance, or two negative PCRs marked donors in Cohort 3 as recovered. Sequenced by immunoSEQ multiplex PCR; TCRdb stores in-frame clones only, minus some. The table shows approximately 140,000 clones, with approximately 86% occurring only once. Per the germline V gene, CDR1 is SGHNT and CDR2 is YYREEE (reference sequence). V dropped 0 bases and J dropped 4 bases, with 13 bases sitting between them. The length of the CDR3 is 15 residues. The sequence derives from a woman in her forties or fifties who had recovered from COVID-19. The chain recombines TRBV5-4 with TRBJ2-5; possibly TRBD2 for D (6 bases). Material for sequencing was PBMCs or T cells enriched from blood (not recorded which). CDR3 in amino acids: CASSLVPGERETQYF. Written as DNA, the CDR3 is TGTGCCAGCAGCTTGGTCCCGGGGGAGCGAGAGACCCAGTACTTC.